This TCR beta chain comes out of a study of blood T cell repertoires in COVID-19. Whole-study context: There were acute and convalescent COVID-19 samples, and they came from the United States, Italy and Spain. Sample material is recorded as cDNA or gDNA derived from T cells, B-cell-depleted T cells, or PBMCs.

Original processing notes: Amplification of reference gene primers was used by the study to estimate nucleated cell counts. Libraries were prepared by immunoSEQ multiplex PCR; TCRdb keeps only in-frame clonotypes and omits some of them. V, J and clone size are taken as reported in that table, and D and trimming were inferred from the DNA itself. Of roughly 250,000 clones listed, about nine tenths are singletons. This CDR3 has 13 amino acids. Participant age was 18 to 89 years, and participants resided in fewer than 30 US areas. Sample: PBMCs or T cells enriched from blood (not recorded which). The receptor comes from a woman in her twenties or thirties with acute COVID-19. V is TRBV1 and J is TRBJ1-2. TRBV1 has pseudogene status. CDR3 in amino acids: CTSSQGANYGYTF. DNA for the CDR3: TGCACCAGCAGCCAAGGAGCTAACTATGGCTACACCTTC.